This TCR beta chain was identified during a study of blood T cells in healthy people across ages. The CDR3 is 13 residues long. The germline gives CDR1 MNHEY, CDR2 SVGEGT. Those donating, healthy Caucasian individuals from Russia, were aged about 6 to 90. Through a sample-barcoded 5' primer and a J-beta primer mix, a second PCR was run for roughly 6 to 12 cycles. TCRdb ran MiXCR on the 5' RACE reads and lists one entry per CDR3 protein. The sample has roughly 730,000 distinct CDR3 sequences, roughly 56% seen once. Sequenced input: blood. The TCR sequence derives from a man aged 40-49 years in good health. The chain uses TRBV6-2 or TRBV6-3 and TRBJ2-4, with TRBD2 identical over 11 bases. With the DNA end fitting TRBJ2-7 better, the J assignment may be wrong. This CDR3 reads CASRLAGDGEQYF. The CDR3 DNA reads as TGTGCCAGCAGACTAGCGGGAGATGGCGAGCAGTACTTC.